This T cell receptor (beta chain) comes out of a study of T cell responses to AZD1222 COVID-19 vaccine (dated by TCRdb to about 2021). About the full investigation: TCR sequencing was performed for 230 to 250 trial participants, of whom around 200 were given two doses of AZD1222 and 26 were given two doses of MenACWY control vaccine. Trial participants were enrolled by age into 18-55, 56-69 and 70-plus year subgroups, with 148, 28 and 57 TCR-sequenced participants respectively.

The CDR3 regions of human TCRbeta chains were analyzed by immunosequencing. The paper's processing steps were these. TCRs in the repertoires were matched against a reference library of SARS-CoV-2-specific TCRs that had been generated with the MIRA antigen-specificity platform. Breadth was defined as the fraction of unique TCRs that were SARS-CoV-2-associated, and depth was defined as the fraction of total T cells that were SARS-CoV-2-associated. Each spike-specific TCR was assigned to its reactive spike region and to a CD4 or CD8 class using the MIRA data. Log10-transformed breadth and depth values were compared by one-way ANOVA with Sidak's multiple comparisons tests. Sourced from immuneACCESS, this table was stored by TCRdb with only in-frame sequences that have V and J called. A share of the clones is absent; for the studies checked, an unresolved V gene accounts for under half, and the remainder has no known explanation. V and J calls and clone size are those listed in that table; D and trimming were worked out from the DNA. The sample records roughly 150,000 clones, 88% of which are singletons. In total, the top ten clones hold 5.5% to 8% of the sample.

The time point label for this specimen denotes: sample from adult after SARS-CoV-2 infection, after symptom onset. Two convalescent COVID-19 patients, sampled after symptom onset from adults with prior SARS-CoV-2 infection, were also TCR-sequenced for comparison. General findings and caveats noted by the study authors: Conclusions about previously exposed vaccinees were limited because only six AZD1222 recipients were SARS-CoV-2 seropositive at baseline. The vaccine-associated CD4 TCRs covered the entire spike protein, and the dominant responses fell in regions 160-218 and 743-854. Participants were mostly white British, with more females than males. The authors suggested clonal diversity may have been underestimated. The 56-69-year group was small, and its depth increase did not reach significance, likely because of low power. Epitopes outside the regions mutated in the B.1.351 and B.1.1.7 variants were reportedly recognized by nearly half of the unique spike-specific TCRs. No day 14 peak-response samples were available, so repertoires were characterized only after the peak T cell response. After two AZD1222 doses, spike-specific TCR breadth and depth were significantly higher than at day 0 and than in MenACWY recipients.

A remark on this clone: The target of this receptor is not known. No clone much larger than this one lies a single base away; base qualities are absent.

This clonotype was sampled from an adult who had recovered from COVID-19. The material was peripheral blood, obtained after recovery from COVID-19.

CDR3 region: CASSLPGHTYEQYF. In nucleotides, the sequence is TGTGCCAGCAGTTTACCCGGACATACCTACGAGCAGTACTTC. The rearranged chain carries TRBV27 and TRBJ2-7, and TRBD1 may be the D gene, going by 5 matching bases. Its CDR3 holds 14 amino acids, cysteine through phenylalanine. The only DNA kept is the CDR3, 42 bases in frame from the first base. Via the germline V gene (reference sequence), CDR1 is MNHEY and CDR2 SMNVEV. Trimming removed 2 bases from V and 2 bases from J, leaving 10 bases between the germline ends.